Sequencing of this T cell receptor beta chain was carried out in a study of human T cells and chemical hapten exposure. Study-wide findings and caveats: The number of TCRs over 1 in 1000 frequency stayed unchanged after DPC.

Regarding time point: patch test 2, 6 weeks after DPC sensitization. Treatment in this sample: therapeutic diphenylcyclopropenone sensitization with weekly scalp DPC. V shed 0 bases and J 4 bases; nucleotides not matched to a gene: 10. This CDR3 contains 18 residues. CDR1 is SGHRS, CDR2 YFSETQ, per germline. As regards this clonotype: Its specificity is not known.

Individual cDNA molecules had unique molecular identifiers attached to them by the library. TCRdb redid the calling of the RACE reads with MiXCR, one entry per CDR3 protein. Altogether more than 110,000 distinct CDR3 sequences are present, approximately 10% being singletons, with the ten largest covering 1.2% to 1.5%. This receptor was obtained from a woman between 50 and 59 years old with alopecia areata. Some clones in this sample may be carry-over from other donors' samples. Source: whole blood, taken in connection with sensitization to the hapten diphenylcyclopropenone (DPC). The chain employs TRBV5-1 and TRBJ2-2; 9 positions agree with TRBD2. The CDR3 loop reads CASSLARASGTSTGELFF. CDR3 in DNA: TGCGCCAGCAGCTTGGCCCGGGCTAGCGGGACGAGCACCGGGGAGCTGTTTTTT. Full variable domain (rest looked up from reference TRBV5-1 and TRBJ2-2): KAGVTQTPRYLIKTRGQQVTLSCSPISGHRSVSWYQQTPGQGLQFLFEYFSETQRNKGNFPGRFSGRQFSNSRSEMNVSTLELGDSALYLCASSLARASGTSTGELFFGEGSRLTVL.